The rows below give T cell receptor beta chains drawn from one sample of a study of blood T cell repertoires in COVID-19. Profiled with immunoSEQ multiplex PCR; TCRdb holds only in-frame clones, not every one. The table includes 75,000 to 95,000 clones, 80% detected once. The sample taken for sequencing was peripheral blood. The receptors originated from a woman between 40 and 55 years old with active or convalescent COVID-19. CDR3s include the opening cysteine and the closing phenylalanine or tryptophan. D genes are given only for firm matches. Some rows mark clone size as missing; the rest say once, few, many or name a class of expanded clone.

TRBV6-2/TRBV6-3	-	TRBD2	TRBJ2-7	CASSKLAGGVHEQYF	TGTGCCAGCAGTAAACTAGCGGGGGGCGTCCACGAGCAGTACTTC
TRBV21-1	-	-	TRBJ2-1	CASSTGASGILHNEQFF	TGTGCCAGCAGCACTGGGGCTAGCGGGATCCTACACAATGAGCAGTTCTTC
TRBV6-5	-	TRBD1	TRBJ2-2	CASRYGTGQTGELFF	TGTGCCAGCAGATACGGGACAGGGCAGACCGGGGAGCTGTTTTTT
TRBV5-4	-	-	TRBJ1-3	CASSFNRERGNTIYF	TGTGCCAGCAGCTTTAACAGGGAGCGGGGAAACACCATATATTTT
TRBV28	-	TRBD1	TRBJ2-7	CASSLFPARGLYEQYF	TGTGCCAGCAGTTTATTTCCCGCCAGGGGGCTATACGAGCAGTACTTC
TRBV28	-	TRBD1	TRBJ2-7	CASSLWGQAMTYEQYF	TGTGCCAGCAGTTTATGGGGACAGGCGATGACCTACGAGCAGTACTTC
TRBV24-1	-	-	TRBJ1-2	CATSETGRGYGYTF	TGTGCCACCAGTGAAACAGGGCGAGGCTATGGCTACACCTTC
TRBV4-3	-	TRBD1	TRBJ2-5	CASSQDRDRGRPLYF	TGCGCCAGCAGCCAGGACCGGGACAGGGGGCGTCCCCTGTACTTC
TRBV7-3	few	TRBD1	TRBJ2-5	CASSLVGQGAIETQYF	TGTGCCAGCAGCTTAGTGGGACAGGGGGCAATAGAGACCCAGTACTTC
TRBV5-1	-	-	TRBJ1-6	CASSPDRNSPLHF	TGCGCCAGCAGCCCTGACAGAAATTCACCCCTCCACTTT
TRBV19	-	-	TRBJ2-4	CASRGTTKNIQYF	TGTGCCAGTAGAGGGACAACCAAAAACATTCAGTACTTC
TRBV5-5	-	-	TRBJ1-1	CASSSQGITEAFF	TGTGCCAGCAGCTCCCAGGGGATCACTGAAGCTTTCTTT
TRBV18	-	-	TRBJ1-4	CASSPREDLFF	TGTGCCAGCTCACCTCGGGAAGATCTGTTTTTT
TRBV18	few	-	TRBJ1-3	CASSSRRDITGNTIYF	TGTGCCAGCTCATCACGCCGGGACATAACTGGAAACACCATATATTTT
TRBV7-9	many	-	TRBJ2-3	CASSFRTTADTQYF	TGTGCCAGCAGCTTTAGGACTACCGCAGATACGCAGTATTTT
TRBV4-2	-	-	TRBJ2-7	CASSQEDSQISYEQYF	TGTGCCAGCAGCCAAGAGGACAGTCAAATCTCCTACGAGCAGTACTTC
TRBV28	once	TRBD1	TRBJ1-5	CASKAGGVNQPQHF	TGTGCCAGCAAGGCAGGGGGCGTCAATCAGCCCCAGCATTTT
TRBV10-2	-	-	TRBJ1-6	CASSENRRVNSPLHF	TGCGCCAGCAGTGAGAACCGGAGGGTAAATTCACCCCTCCACTTT
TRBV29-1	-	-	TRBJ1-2	CSVRQAIRGYGYTF	TGCAGCGTTCGACAGGCCATACGAGGCTATGGCTACACCTTC
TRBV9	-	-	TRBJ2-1	CASARSEQFF	TGTGCCAGCGCCCGCAGTGAGCAGTTCTTC
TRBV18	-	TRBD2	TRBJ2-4	CASSPGLESREAKNIQYF	TGTGCCAGCTCACCGGGACTAGAGTCTAGGGAGGCCAAAAACATTCAGTACTTC
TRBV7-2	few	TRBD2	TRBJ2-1	CASSYGTSGRSSYNEQFF	TGTGCCAGCAGCTACGGGACTAGCGGGAGGTCCTCCTACAATGAGCAGTTCTTC
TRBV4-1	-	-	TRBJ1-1	CASSQLQGQNTEAFF	TGCGCCAGCAGCCAACTCCAGGGGCAGAACACTGAAGCTTTCTTT
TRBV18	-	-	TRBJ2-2	CASSPQRGRNTGELFF	TGTGCCAGCTCACCACAGAGAGGGCGGAACACCGGGGAGCTGTTTTTT
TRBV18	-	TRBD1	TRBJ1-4	CASSPGQGGEKLFF	TGTGCCAGCTCCCCCGGACAGGGGGGTGAAAAACTGTTTTTT
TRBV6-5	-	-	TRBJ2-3	CASRGATDTQYF	TGTGCCAGCAGGGGGGCCACAGATACGCAGTATTTT
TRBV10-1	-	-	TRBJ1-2	CASNGYRAYGYTF	TGCGCCAGCAATGGTTACAGGGCCTATGGCTACACCTTC
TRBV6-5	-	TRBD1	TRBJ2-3	CASSRRTGGTDTQYF	TGTGCCAGCAGTCGACGGACAGGGGGCACAGATACGCAGTATTTT
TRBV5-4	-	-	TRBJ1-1	CASSPTGGATEAFF	TGTGCCAGCAGTCCTACCGGAGGTGCAACTGAAGCTTTCTTT
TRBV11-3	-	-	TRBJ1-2	CASSLDGAIGYTF	TGTGCCAGCAGCTTAGATGGGGCTATCGGCTACACCTTC
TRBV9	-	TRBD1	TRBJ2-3	CASSAGTGPSDTQYF	TGTGCCAGCAGCGCCGGGACAGGGCCATCAGATACGCAGTATTTT
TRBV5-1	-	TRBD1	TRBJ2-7	CASSLGGTVNTYEQYF	TGCGCCAGCAGCTTGGGAGGGACAGTTAATACCTACGAGCAGTACTTC
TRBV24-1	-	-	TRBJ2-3	CATLWPSTDTQYF	TGTGCCACTCTGTGGCCTAGCACAGATACGCAGTATTTT
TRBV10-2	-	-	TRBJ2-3	CASRKRVTDTQYF	TGCGCCAGCAGGAAGCGGGTCACAGATACGCAGTATTTT
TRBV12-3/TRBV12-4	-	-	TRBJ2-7	CASSPLGGEQYF	TGTGCCAGCAGCCCTCTGGGGGGCGAGCAGTACTTC
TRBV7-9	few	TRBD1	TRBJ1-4	CASSRDRGLNEKLFF	TGTGCCAGCAGCCGGGACAGGGGCTTAAATGAAAAACTGTTTTTT
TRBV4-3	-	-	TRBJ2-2	CASSQEYTYTGELFF	TGCGCCAGCAGCCAAGAGTACACCTACACCGGGGAGCTGTTTTTT
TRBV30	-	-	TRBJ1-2	CAWSVQYYGYTF	TGTGCCTGGAGTGTACAGTACTATGGCTACACCTTC
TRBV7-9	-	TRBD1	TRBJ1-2	CASSLAGTDFSNGYTF	TGTGCCAGCAGCTTAGCCGGGACAGATTTCAGTAATGGCTACACCTTC
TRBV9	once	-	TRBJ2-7	CASSPAGVGYEQYF	TGTGCCAGCAGCCCCGCCGGAGTTGGGTACGAGCAGTACTTC
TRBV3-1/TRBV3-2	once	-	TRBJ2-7	CASRKRGLGAYEQYF	TGTGCCAGCAGGAAAAGAGGGTTAGGAGCGTACGAGCAGTACTTC
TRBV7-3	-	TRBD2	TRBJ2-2	CASSFSREANTGELFF	TGTGCCAGCAGCTTCTCCCGGGAGGCCAACACCGGGGAGCTGTTTTTT
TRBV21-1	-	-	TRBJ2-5	CASSPLGDSQETQYF	TGTGCCAGCAGCCCTCTAGGGGACAGCCAAGAGACCCAGTACTTC
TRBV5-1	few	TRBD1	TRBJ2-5	CASTGTGVGETQYF	TGCGCCAGCACGGGGACAGGGGTGGGAGAGACCCAGTACTTC